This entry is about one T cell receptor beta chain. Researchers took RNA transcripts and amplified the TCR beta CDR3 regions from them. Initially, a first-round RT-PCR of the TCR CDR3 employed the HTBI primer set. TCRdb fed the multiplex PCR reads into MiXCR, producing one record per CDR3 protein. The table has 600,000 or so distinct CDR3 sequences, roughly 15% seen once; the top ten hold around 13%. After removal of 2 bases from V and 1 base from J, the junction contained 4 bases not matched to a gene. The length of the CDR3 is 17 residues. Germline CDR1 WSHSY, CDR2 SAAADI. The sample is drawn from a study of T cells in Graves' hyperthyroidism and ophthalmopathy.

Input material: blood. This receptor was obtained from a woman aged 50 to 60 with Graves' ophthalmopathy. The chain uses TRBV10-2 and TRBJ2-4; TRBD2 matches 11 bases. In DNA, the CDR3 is TGCGCCAGCAGTGAGCCGGGACTAGCGGTCGCCAAAAACATTCAGTACTTC. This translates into CASSEPGLAVAKNIQYF.